These 2 T cell receptor beta chains were sequenced from one sample in a study of cytomegalovirus exposure and HLA in healthy donors. PCR involved 60 Vbeta and 13 Jbeta primers. TCRdb's table, derived via immunoSEQ multiplex PCR, lists solely in-frame clones and lacks some. The sample lists 150,000 to 200,000 clones; roughly 81% were seen once. Sequenced material: PBMCs. These receptors originate from a girl aged 5-17 years in good health and CMV-seropositive.

In its sample, this clone was seen a few times. V gene TRBV29-1 combines with J gene TRBJ2-3; possible D gene TRBD2, 6 bases. The V gene's germline CDR1 is SQVTM and CDR2 ANQGSEA. V lost 3 bases and J lost 3, with 10 bases in between. There are 13 residues in the CDR3. The CDR3 here is CSVDFRGTDTQYF. Here the CDR3 DNA reads TGCAGCGTTGACTTCCGGGGGACAGATACGCAGTATTTT.

The CDR3 bases are TGTGCCTGGAAGCAAAATGAAAAACTGTTTTTT. This translates into CAWKQNEKLFF. The genes are TRBV30 and TRBJ1-4; no firm D call. In germline, CDR1 is GTSNPN, CDR2 SVGIG (reference sequence). Trimming took 4 bases from V and 5 from J, leaving 5 bases between them. The CDR3 loop spans 11 amino acids. The complete variable domain, with remaining parts taken from reference TRBV30 and TRBJ1-4, reads SQTIHQWPATLVQPVGSPLSLECTVEGTSNPNLYWYRQAAGRGLQLLFYSVGIGQISSEVPQNLSASRPQDRQFILSSKKLLLSDSGFYLCAWKQNEKLFFGSGTQLSVL.